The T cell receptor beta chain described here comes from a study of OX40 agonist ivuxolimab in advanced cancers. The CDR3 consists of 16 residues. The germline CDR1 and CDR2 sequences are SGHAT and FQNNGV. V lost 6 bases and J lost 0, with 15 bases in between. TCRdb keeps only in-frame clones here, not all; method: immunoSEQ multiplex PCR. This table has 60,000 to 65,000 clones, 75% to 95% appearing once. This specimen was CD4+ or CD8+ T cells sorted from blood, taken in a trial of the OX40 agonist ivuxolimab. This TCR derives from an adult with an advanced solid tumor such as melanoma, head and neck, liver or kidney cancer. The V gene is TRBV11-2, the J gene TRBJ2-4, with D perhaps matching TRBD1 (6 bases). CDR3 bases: TGTGCCAGCAGTCGTACAGGGTTGGCAGCCAAAAACATTCAGTACTTC. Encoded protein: CASSRTGLAAKNIQYF.